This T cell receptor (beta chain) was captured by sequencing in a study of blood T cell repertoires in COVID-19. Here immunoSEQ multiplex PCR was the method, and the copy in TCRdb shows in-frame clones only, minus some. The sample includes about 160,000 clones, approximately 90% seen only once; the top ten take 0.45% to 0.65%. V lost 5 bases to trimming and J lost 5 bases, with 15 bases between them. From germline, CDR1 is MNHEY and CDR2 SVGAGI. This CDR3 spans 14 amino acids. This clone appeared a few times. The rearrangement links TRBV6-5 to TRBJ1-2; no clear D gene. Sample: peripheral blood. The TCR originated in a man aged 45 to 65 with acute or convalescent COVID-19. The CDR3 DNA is TGTGCCAGCAGTCAGCTTCCCAGCGGGTATGGCTACACCTTC. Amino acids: CASSQLPSGYGYTF.